A selection of T cell receptor beta chains follows, all from one sample in a study of immune evolution from preneoplasia to lung adenocarcinoma. Data came from immunoSEQ multiplex PCR; TCRdb stores just in-frame clones and leaves some out. The profile covers some 5,000 clones, with less than 85% appearing a single time and over 3% taken by the ten largest. The sample taken for sequencing was FFPE minimally invasive lung adenocarcinoma tissue. Source of these receptors: a person aged 60-80 years with lung adenocarcinoma. The CDR3 runs from the conserved cysteine through the conserved F or W. The order of the fields is V gene, D gene, CDR3 length, clone size, J gene, CDR3 protein, CDR3 DNA. A D gene is named only where the DNA matches it firmly. Clone sizes are given selectively: once, few, many, or a class where the clone is expanded.

TRBV5-1	-	17	-	TRBJ2-5	CASSPSGLSGAGETQYF	TGCGCCAGCAGTCCTTCGGGGTTAAGTGGTGCGGGGGAGACCCAGTACTTC
TRBV7-2	-	14	-	TRBJ1-1	CASSPGRGSTEAFF	TGTGCCAGCAGCCCAGGACGAGGTAGCACTGAAGCTTTCTTT
TRBV6-4	-	15	-	TRBJ1-2	CASSVEMGANYGYTF	TGTGCCAGCAGTGTGGAAATGGGGGCGAATTATGGCTACACCTTC
TRBV28	TRBD1	16	once	TRBJ1-3	CASSPLTDRGGNTIYF	TGTGCCAGCAGTCCCCTCACGGACAGGGGAGGAAACACCATATATTTT
TRBV30	TRBD1	17	-	TRBJ1-6	CAWSPLQGVAYNSPLHF	TGTGCCTGGAGTCCCCTACAGGGGGTCGCCTATAATTCACCCCTCCACTTT
TRBV5-8	-	14	-	TRBJ2-1	CASSRSHVYNEQFF	TGTGCCAGCAGCCGCAGTCACGTCTACAATGAGCAGTTCTTC
TRBV7-2	TRBD2	11	-	TRBJ2-1	CASSASGDQFF	TGTGCCAGCAGCGCTAGCGGGGACCAGTTCTTC
TRBV7-8	-	14	-	TRBJ1-1	CASSSLGAGREAFF	TGTGCCAGCAGCTCCTTGGGGGCTGGGCGTGAAGCTTTCTTT
TRBV5-6	-	14	once	TRBJ2-1	CASSSSYLYNEQFF	TGTGCCAGCAGCTCCTCCTACCTCTACAATGAGCAGTTCTTC
TRBV19	-	14	-	TRBJ1-1	CASSTGLLNTEAFF	TGTGCCAGTAGTACAGGACTGTTGAACACTGAAGCTTTCTTT
TRBV11-1	TRBD1	15	-	TRBJ2-7	CASSLTGDPRYEQYF	TGTGCCAGCAGTCTTACAGGGGACCCGAGGTACGAGCAGTACTTC
TRBV29-1	TRBD1	14	-	TRBJ1-1	CSVGQGSLNTEAFF	TGCAGCGTTGGACAGGGTAGTTTGAACACTGAAGCTTTCTTT
TRBV12-5	TRBD2	15	once	TRBJ2-7	CASGLYAGDAYEQYF	TGTGCTAGTGGTTTATATGCGGGAGACGCCTACGAGCAGTACTTC
TRBV7-3	-	15	-	TRBJ2-3	CASSSRGGGPDTQYF	TGTGCCAGCAGCTCCAGAGGGGGGGGTCCAGATACGCAGTATTTT
TRBV6-4	-	14	-	TRBJ2-3	CASSGSEGQDTQYF	TGTGCCAGCAGTGGTAGCGAGGGCCAGGATACGCAGTATTTT
TRBV7-2	TRBD1	14	-	TRBJ1-6	CASSLLQGTSPLHF	TGTGCCAGCAGCTTGTTACAGGGGACTTCACCCCTCCACTTT
TRBV27	-	14	few	TRBJ2-7	CASSLTPTGNEQYF	TGTGCCAGCAGTTTAACCCCAACGGGGAACGAGCAGTACTTC
TRBV29-1	-	10	-	TRBJ2-7	CSVGGAEQYF	TGCAGCGTTGGGGGGGCGGAGCAGTACTTC
TRBV7-3	TRBD1	14	-	TRBJ2-5	CASSSGQAQETQYF	TGTGCCAGCAGCTCGGGACAGGCCCAAGAGACCCAGTACTTC
TRBV27	-	11	few	TRBJ2-1	CASSYRNEQFF	TGTGCCAGCAGTTACCGCAATGAGCAGTTCTTC
TRBV14	-	13	-	TRBJ2-7	CASSPHPPREQYF	TGTGCCAGCAGCCCACACCCGCCGCGTGAGCAGTACTTC
TRBV7-2	-	14	-	TRBJ1-2	CASSLRNPNYGYTF	TGTGCCAGCAGCCTAAGAAATCCTAACTATGGCTACACCTTC
TRBV13	-	14	-	TRBJ2-7	CASSSRTKLGEQYF	TGTGCCAGCAGCTCCCGTACCAAACTAGGCGAGCAGTACTTC
TRBV5-5	-	16	-	TRBJ1-3	CASSSEGWARVNTIYF	TGTGCCAGCAGCTCGGAAGGGTGGGCGAGGGTGAACACCATATATTTT
TRBV7-2	-	13	-	TRBJ2-7	CASSATGPYEQYF	TGTGCCAGCAGCGCGACAGGACCCTACGAGCAGTACTTC
TRBV7-9	-	16	few	TRBJ2-2	CASSLVRTTNTGELFF	TGTGCCAGCAGCTTAGTTCGGACGACCAACACCGGGGAGCTGTTTTTT
TRBV28	TRBD1	15	-	TRBJ1-2	CASGVAGQGNNGYTF	TGTGCCAGCGGGGTAGCGGGACAGGGAAATAATGGCTACACCTTC
TRBV5-4	-	15	-	TRBJ1-2	CASSLEADTNYGYTF	TGTGCCAGCAGCTTGGAAGCGGATACCAACTATGGCTACACCTTC
TRBV7-2	TRBD1	17	-	TRBJ1-3	CASSRGQGVSSGNTIYF	TGTGCCAGCAGCAGAGGACAGGGGGTTTCCTCTGGAAACACCATATATTTT
TRBV7-8	-	12	-	TRBJ1-1	CASSLDEAEAFF	TGTGCCAGCAGCTTGGACGAGGCTGAAGCTTTCTTT
TRBV12-5	-	13	-	TRBJ2-7	CASGLGASYEQYF	TGTGCTAGTGGTTTGGGGGCGAGCTACGAGCAGTACTTC
TRBV5-6	TRBD1	19	-	TRBJ1-5	CASTRGGDRLAYSNQPQHF	TGTGCCAGCACCCGAGGGGGGGACAGACTCGCTTATAGCAATCAGCCCCAGCATTTT
TRBV6-5	-	14	-	TRBJ2-7	CASSPGTSRGEQYF	TGTGCCAGCAGTCCAGGGACAAGCCGAGGCGAGCAGTACTTC
TRBV7-3	TRBD2	15	-	TRBJ2-1	CASSLTSGGLDEQFF	TGTGCCAGCAGCTTAACTAGCGGGGGGCTGGATGAGCAGTTCTTC
TRBV7-8	-	14	-	TRBJ1-1	CASSLSKARTEAFF	TGTGCCAGCAGCCTCTCGAAGGCTCGGACTGAAGCTTTCTTT
TRBV2	TRBD1	11	-	TRBJ1-1	CASSGGQRAFF	TGTGCCAGCAGTGGGGGACAGCGAGCTTTCTTT
TRBV6-4	TRBD1	14	-	TRBJ2-3	CASSETGDKDTQYF	TGTGCCAGCAGCGAGACAGGGGATAAAGATACGCAGTATTTT
TRBV18	TRBD1	15	-	TRBJ2-7	CASSPYADRAHEQYF	TGTGCCAGCTCACCATACGCCGACAGGGCCCACGAGCAGTACTTC
TRBV9	TRBD2	18	-	TRBJ2-2	CASTRSRLAGGGTGELFF	TGTGCCAGCACCCGTAGTAGACTAGCGGGAGGGGGCACCGGGGAGCTGTTTTTT
TRBV11-2	TRBD1	18	-	TRBJ1-1	CASSLGGTGGLKYTEAFF	TGTGCCAGCAGCTTAGGAGGGACAGGGGGATTGAAGTACACTGAAGCTTTCTTT
TRBV29-1	-	13	few	TRBJ2-3	CSVESGSADTQYF	TGCAGCGTTGAAAGCGGGTCCGCTGATACGCAGTATTTT
TRBV6-1	TRBD1	16	-	TRBJ2-7	CASSAEGTGRSHEQYF	TGTGCCAGCAGTGCCGAAGGGACAGGGAGGTCCCACGAGCAGTACTTC
TRBV18	TRBD1	17	-	TRBJ1-5	CASSFEQGARGNQPQHF	TGTGCCAGCTCATTCGAACAGGGGGCGCGGGGCAATCAGCCCCAGCATTTT